Listed below are T cell receptor beta chains from one sample, sequenced in a study of blood T cell repertoires in COVID-19. Data came from immunoSEQ multiplex PCR; TCRdb stores just in-frame clones and leaves some out. The sample has tens of thousands of clones; around 85% are singletons. Sequencing was done on a sample of peripheral blood. The receptor set was obtained from a man aged 45-65 years with acute or convalescent COVID-19. CDR3s include the opening cysteine and the closing phenylalanine or tryptophan. The D gene is left open where the match is weak. Not every row has a clone size; where given, it reads once, few, many or a size class.

CDR3nt | CDR3aa | abundance | j_gene | d_gene | v_gene
TGCGCCAGCAGCCGGACTAGCGGGAGCCACAATGAGCAGTTCTTC | CASSRTSGSHNEQFF | NA | TRBJ2-1 | TRBD2 | TRBV4-1
TGCGCCAGCAGCCAAGATAAGGGGGTTTATTCACCCCTCCACTTT | CASSQDKGVYSPLHF | NA | TRBJ1-6 | NA | TRBV4-1
TGTGCCACCAGTGATTGGGGACCCGGGACAACGAACACCGGGGAGCTGTTTTTT | CATSDWGPGTTNTGELFF | NA | TRBJ2-2 | NA | TRBV24-1
TGTGCCATCAGTGAAAAGGGGGAGAGCATCGGGGAGCTGTTTTTT | CAISEKGESIGELFF | NA | TRBJ2-2 | NA | TRBV10-3
TGTGCCTGGAGAGCCGGGACAGGGGCGTTTGGCTACACCTTC | CAWRAGTGAFGYTF | once | TRBJ1-2 | TRBD1 | TRBV30
TGTGCCAGCAGTTCGGGACAGGGGATCGGCAATCAGCCCCAGCATTTT | CASSSGQGIGNQPQHF | NA | TRBJ1-5 | TRBD1 | TRBV6-5
TGTGCCAGCTCACCATCGACTAGCGGGGTCCAAGAGACCCAGTACTTC | CASSPSTSGVQETQYF | NA | TRBJ2-5 | TRBD2 | TRBV18
TGTGCCAGTAGTATAGGGCAAAACACTGAAGCTTTCTTT | CASSIGQNTEAFF | NA | TRBJ1-1 | NA | TRBV19
TGTGCCAGTAGTATGGGGACAAACAATCAGCCCCAGCATTTT | CASSMGTNNQPQHF | NA | TRBJ1-5 | NA | TRBV19
TGTGCCAGCAGTTGGGGGCCAGATACGCAGTATTTT | CASSWGPDTQYF | NA | TRBJ2-3 | NA | TRBV27
TGTGCCAGCAGTAAACAGGGCTACGAGCAGTACTTC | CASSKQGYEQYF | NA | TRBJ2-7 | NA | TRBV28
TGTGCCAGCAGTATTGACAGGAACGAGCAGTACTTC | CASSIDRNEQYF | few | TRBJ2-7 | NA | TRBV2
TGTGCCAGTTCCCCGACGAACGGGAATTCACCCCTCCACTTT | CASSPTNGNSPLHF | NA | TRBJ1-6 | NA | TRBV7-9
TGCGCCAGCAGCTTGGTTCCAGGTAAAGAGACCCAGTACTTC | CASSLVPGKETQYF | NA | TRBJ2-5 | NA | TRBV5-1
TGCGCCAGCAGCTTGGGGCGGCCGGTAGAAGAGACCCAGTACTTC | CASSLGRPVEETQYF | NA | TRBJ2-5 | NA | TRBV5-1
TGCGCCAGCAGCGGCGGACAGGGCTACGAGCAGTACTTC | CASSGGQGYEQYF | NA | TRBJ2-7 | TRBD1 | TRBV5-1
TGTGCCAGCAGCCAAGATGTAGCGGTTAAAGATGAGCAGTACTTC | CASSQDVAVKDEQYF | NA | TRBJ2-7 | NA | TRBV3-1/TRBV3-2
TGTGCCACCAGCAGCTCAGGACAGGGCGGTGTTAATGAAAAACTGTTTTTT | CATSSSGQGGVNEKLFF | NA | TRBJ1-4 | TRBD1 | TRBV15
TGTGCCAGCAGCTTAACCGGACAGGGTCAAGCAGGATACGAGCAGTACTTC | CASSLTGQGQAGYEQYF | NA | TRBJ2-7 | TRBD1 | TRBV11-2
TGCGCCAGCAGCTTGGGCCCCTCTAAGAACACTGAAGCTTTCTTT | CASSLGPSKNTEAFF | few | TRBJ1-1 | NA | TRBV5-1
TGTGCCAGTAGTCCGTCACAGGGGGCCGGTAGTATTCAGCCCCAGCATTTT | CASSPSQGAGSIQPQHF | NA | TRBJ1-5 | TRBD1 | TRBV19
TGTGCCAGCAGCCTTAGTGGCGAGCAGTACTTC | CASSLSGEQYF | NA | TRBJ2-7 | NA | TRBV12-3/TRBV12-4
TGTGCCAGCAGAATTAGCGGGAGGACAGGTTACGAGCAGTACTTC | CASRISGRTGYEQYF | NA | TRBJ2-7 | TRBD2 | TRBV28
TGCGCCACCAAGATGGGACAGGGAAACACCGGGGAGCTGTTTTTT | CATKMGQGNTGELFF | NA | TRBJ2-2 | TRBD1 | TRBV5-1
TGTGCCAGTAGTCGAACAGGGGATACTGAAGCTTTCTTT | CASSRTGDTEAFF | NA | TRBJ1-1 | TRBD1 | TRBV19
TGTGCCAGCTCACCACCACTAGCGGAGGTGTTACGTGTGCAGTACTTC | CASSPPLAEVLRVQYF | NA | TRBJ2-7 | TRBD2 | TRBV18
TGTGCCAGCAGCTTAGTGCGGGGGCCCACAGATACGCAGTATTTT | CASSLVRGPTDTQYF | NA | TRBJ2-3 | NA | TRBV7-8
TGCAGTGTTCAACACAACTATGGCTACACCTTC | CSVQHNYGYTF | NA | TRBJ1-2 | NA | TRBV20-1
TGTGCCAGTAGCCAGACAGGGGGCGCGGAACAGCCCCAGCATTTT | CASSQTGGAEQPQHF | few | TRBJ1-5 | TRBD1 | TRBV19
TGTGCCAGCTCACCAGAGCTTCCATCTGGAAACACCATATATTTT | CASSPELPSGNTIYF | NA | TRBJ1-3 | NA | TRBV18